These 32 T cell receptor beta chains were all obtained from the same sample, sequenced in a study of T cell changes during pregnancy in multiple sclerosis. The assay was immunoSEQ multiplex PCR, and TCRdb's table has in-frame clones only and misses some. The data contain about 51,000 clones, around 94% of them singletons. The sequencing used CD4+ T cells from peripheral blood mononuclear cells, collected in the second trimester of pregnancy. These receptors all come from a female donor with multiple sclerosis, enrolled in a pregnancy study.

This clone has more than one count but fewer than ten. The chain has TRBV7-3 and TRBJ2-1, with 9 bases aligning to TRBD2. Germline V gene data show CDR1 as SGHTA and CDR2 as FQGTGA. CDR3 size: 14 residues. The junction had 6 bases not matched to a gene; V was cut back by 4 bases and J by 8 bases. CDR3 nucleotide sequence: TGTGCCAGCAGCTCCGGGACTAGCTCCCATGAGCAGTTCTTC. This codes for CASSSGTSSHEQFF.

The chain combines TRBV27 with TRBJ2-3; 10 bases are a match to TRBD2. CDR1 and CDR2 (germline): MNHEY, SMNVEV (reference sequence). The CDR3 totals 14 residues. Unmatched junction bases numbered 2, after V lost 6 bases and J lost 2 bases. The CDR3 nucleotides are TGTGCCAGCAGGCTAGCGGGGGCCACAGATACGCAGTATTTT. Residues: CASRLAGATDTQYF.

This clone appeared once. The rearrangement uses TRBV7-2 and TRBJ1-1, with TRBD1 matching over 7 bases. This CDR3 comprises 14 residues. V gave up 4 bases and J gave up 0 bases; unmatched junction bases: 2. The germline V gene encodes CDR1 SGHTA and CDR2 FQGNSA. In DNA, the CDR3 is TGTGCCAGCAGCTCCAGGGGGATGAACACTGAAGCTTTCTTT. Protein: CASSSRGMNTEAFF.

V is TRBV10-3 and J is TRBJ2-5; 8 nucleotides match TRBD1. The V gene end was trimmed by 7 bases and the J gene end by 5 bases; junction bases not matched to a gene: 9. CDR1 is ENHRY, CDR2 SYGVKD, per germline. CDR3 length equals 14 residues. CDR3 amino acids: CAINGAGGRETQYF. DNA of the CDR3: TGTGCCATCAATGGGGCAGGGGGCCGGGAGACCCAGTACTTC.

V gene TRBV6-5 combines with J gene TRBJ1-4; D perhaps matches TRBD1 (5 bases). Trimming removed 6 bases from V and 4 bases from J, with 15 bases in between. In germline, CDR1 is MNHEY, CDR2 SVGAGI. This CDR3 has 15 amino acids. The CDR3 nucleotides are TGTGCCAGCAGCATCGGGGGGGTCATTAATGAAAAACTGTTTTTT. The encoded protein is CASSIGGVINEKLFF.

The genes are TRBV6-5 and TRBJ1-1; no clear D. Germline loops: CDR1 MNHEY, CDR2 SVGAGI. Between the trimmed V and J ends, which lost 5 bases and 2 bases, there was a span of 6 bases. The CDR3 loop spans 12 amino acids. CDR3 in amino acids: CASSRSNTEAFF. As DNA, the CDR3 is TGTGCCAGCAGTAGGAGCAACACTGAAGCTTTCTTT.

The CDR3 DNA reads as TGTGCCAGTACCCTTGGGCTAAACACTGAAGCTTTCTTT. Its translation: CASTLGLNTEAFF. The chain couples TRBV19 to TRBJ1-1; D is unresolved. The CDR3 has 13 residues. V lost 7 bases to trimming and J lost 2 bases, with 11 bases between them. CDR1 is LNHDA and CDR2 is SQIVND in the germline V gene (reference sequence). Complete variable domain (other parts from reference TRBV19 and TRBJ1-1): DGGITQSPKYLFRKEGQNVTLSCEQNLNHDAMYWYRQDPGQGLRLIYYSQIVNDFQKGDIAEGYSVSREKKESFPLTVTSAQKNPTAFYLCASTLGLNTEAFFGQGTRLTVV.

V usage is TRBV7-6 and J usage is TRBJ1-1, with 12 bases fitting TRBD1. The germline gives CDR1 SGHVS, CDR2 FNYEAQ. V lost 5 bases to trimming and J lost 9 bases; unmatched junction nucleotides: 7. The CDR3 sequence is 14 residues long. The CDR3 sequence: CASSPTRDRGQAFF. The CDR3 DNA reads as TGTGCCAGCAGCCCCACCAGGGACAGGGGGCAAGCTTTCTTT.

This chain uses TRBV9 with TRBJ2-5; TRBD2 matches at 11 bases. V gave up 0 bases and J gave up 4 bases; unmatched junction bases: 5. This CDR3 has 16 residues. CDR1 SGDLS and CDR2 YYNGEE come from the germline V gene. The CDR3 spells CASSVVTSGGSETQYF. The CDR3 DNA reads TGTGCCAGCAGCGTAGTCACTAGCGGGGGTTCAGAGACCCAGTACTTC. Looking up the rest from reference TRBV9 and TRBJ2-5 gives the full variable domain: DSGVTQTPKHLITATGQRVTLRCSPRSGDLSVYWYQQSLDQGLQFLIQYYNGEERAKGNILERFSAQQFPDLHSELNLSSLELGDSALYFCASSVVTSGGSETQYFGPGTRLLVL.

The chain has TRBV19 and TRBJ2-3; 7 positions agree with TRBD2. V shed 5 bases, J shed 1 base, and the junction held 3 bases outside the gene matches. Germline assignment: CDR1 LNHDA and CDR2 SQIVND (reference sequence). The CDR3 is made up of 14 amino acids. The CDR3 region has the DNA TGTGCCAGTAGTCCGGGACTACGCACAGATACGCAGTATTTT. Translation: CASSPGLRTDTQYF.

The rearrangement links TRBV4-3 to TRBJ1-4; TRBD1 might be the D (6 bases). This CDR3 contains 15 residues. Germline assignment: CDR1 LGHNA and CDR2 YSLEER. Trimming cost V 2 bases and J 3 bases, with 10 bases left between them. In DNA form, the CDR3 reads TGCGCCAGCAGCCAAATAGGGGGAGCTAATGAAAAACTGTTTTTT. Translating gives CASSQIGGANEKLFF.

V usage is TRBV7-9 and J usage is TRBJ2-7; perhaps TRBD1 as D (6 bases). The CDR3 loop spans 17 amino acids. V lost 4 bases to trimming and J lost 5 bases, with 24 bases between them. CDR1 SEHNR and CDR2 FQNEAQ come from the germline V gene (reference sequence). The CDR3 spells CASSWIAGTTTPHEQYF. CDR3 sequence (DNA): TGTGCCAGCAGCTGGATTGCCGGGACAACTACCCCCCACGAGCAGTACTTC.

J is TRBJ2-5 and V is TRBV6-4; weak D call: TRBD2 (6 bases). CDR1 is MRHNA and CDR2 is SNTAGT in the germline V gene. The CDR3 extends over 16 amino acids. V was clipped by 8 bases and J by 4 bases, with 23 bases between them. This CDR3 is CASPFFRGKRIETQYF. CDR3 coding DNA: TGTGCCAGCCCGTTTTTTCGGGGGAAGAGGATAGAGACCCAGTACTTC.

The CDR3 reads CASSGLTSGGGETQYF. CDR3 DNA: TGCGCCAGCAGTGGCCTGACTAGCGGGGGTGGTGAGACCCAGTACTTC. This chain links TRBV10-2 with TRBJ2-5, with 12 bases identical to TRBD2. Germline V CDR1 and CDR2: WSHSY, SAAADI. The length of the CDR3 is 16 residues. J was trimmed by 5 bases and V by 4 bases; bases with no gene match: 8.

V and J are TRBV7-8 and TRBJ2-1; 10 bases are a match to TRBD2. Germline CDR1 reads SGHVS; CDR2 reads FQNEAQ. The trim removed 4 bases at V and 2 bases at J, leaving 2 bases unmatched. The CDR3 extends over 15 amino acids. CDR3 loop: CASSSSGGTYNEQFF. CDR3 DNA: TGTGCCAGCAGCTCTAGCGGGGGCACCTACAATGAGCAGTTCTTC.

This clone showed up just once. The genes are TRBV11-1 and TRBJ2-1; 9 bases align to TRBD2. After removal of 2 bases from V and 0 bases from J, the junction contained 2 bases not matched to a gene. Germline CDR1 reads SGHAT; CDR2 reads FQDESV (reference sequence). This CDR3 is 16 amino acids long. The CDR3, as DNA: TGTGCCAGCAGCTTACTAGCGGGGAGCTCCTACAATGAGCAGTTCTTC. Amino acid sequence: CASSLLAGSSYNEQFF.

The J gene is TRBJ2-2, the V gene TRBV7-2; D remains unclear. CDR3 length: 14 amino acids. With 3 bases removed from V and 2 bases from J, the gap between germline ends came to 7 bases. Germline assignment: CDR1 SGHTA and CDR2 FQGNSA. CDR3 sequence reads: CASSFSGNTGELFF. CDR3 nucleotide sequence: TGTGCCAGCAGCTTCTCAGGAAACACCGGGGAGCTGTTTTTT.

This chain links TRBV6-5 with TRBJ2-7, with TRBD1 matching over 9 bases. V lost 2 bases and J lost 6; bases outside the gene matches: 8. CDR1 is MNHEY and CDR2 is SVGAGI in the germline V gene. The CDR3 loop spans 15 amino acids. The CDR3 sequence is CASSYQGQGGAEQYF. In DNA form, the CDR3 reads TGTGCCAGCAGTTACCAGGGACAGGGTGGGGCCGAGCAGTACTTC.

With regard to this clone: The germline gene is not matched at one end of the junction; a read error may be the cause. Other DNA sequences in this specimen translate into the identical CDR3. CDR3 region: CASSFRTSGRETQYF. In DNA form, the CDR3 reads TGCGCCAGCAGCTTCCGGACTAGCGGGAGGGAGACCCAGTACTTC. The V gene is TRBV7-2, the J gene TRBJ2-5, with 14 nucleotides matching TRBD2. CDR1 and CDR2 (germline): SGHTA, FQGNSA. The CDR3 has 15 residues.

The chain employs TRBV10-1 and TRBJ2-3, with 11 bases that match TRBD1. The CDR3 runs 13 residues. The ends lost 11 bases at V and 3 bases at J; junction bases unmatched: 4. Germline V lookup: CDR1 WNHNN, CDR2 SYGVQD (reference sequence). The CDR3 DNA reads TGCGCCGGTAGGGACAGGGGGACAGATACGCAGTATTTT. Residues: CAGRDRGTDTQYF.

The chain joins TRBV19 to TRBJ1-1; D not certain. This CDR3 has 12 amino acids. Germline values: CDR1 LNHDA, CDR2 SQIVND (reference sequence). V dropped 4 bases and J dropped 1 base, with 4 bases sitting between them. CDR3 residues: CASSRQNTEAFF. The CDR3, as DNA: TGTGCCAGTAGTAGACAGAACACTGAAGCTTTCTTT. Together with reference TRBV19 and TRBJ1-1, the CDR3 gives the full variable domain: DGGITQSPKYLFRKEGQNVTLSCEQNLNHDAMYWYRQDPGQGLRLIYYSQIVNDFQKGDIAEGYSVSREKKESFPLTVTSAQKNPTAFYLCASSRQNTEAFFGQGTRLTVV.

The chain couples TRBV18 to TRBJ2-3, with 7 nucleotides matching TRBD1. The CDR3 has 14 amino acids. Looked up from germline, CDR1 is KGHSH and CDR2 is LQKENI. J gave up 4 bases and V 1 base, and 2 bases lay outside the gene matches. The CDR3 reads CASSPLDRADTQYF. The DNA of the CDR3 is TGTGCCAGCTCACCACTTGACAGGGCAGATACGCAGTATTTT.

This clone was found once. This chain's CDR3 is CASSLQGRNYGYTF. The CDR3 DNA follows: TGTGCCAGCAGCTTACAGGGTCGGAACTATGGCTACACCTTC. The chain links TRBV7-2 to TRBJ1-2; tentative D call: TRBD1 (5 bases). The V gene lost 2 bases and the J gene lost 2 bases, with 9 bases spanning the gap. CDR1 and CDR2 from the germline V gene are SGHTA and FQGNSA. This CDR3 comprises 14 residues.

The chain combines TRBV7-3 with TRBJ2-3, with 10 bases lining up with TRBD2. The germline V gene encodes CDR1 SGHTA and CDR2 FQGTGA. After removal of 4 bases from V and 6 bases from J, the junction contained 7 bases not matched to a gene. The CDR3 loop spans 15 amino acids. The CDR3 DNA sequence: TGTGCCAGCAGCTCTTCTAGCGGGGGTTATGATACGCAGTATTTT. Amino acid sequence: CASSSSSGGYDTQYF.

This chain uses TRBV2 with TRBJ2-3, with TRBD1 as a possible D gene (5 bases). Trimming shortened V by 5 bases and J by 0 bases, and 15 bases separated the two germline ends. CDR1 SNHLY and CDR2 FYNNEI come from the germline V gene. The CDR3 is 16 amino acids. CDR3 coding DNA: TGTGCCAGCAGTACCCGACAGAGAGCTAGCACAGATACGCAGTATTTT. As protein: CASSTRQRASTDTQYF.

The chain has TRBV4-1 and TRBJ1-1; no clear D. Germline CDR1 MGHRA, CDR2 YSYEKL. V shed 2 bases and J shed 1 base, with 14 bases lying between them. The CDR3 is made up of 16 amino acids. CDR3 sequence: CASSQMKLAGNTEAFF. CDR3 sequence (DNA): TGCGCCAGCAGCCAAATGAAATTGGCGGGGAACACTGAAGCTTTCTTT.

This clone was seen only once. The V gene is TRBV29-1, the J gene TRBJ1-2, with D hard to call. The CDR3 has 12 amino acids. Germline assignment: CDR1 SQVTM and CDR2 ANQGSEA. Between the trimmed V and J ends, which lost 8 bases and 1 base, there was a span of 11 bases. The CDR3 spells CSSSGDNYGYTF. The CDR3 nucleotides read TGCAGCAGTTCAGGCGATAACTATGGCTACACCTTC.

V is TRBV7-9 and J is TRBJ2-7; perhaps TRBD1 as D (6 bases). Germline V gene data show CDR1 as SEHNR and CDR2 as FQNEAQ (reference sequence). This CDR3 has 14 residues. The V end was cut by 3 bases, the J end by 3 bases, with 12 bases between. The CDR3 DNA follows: TGTGCCAGCAGCTTCTGGGGGCGCAACTACGAGCAGTACTTC. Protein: CASSFWGRNYEQYF.

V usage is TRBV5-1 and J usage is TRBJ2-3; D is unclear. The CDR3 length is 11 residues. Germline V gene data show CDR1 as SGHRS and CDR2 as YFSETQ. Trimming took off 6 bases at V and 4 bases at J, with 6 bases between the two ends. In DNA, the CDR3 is TGCGCCAGCAAGAGTCCAGATACGCAGTATTTT. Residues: CASKSPDTQYF.

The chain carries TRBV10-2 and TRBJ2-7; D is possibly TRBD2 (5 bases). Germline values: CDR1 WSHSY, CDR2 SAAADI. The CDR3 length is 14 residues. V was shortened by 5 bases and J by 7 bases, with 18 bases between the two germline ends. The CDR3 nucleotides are TGCGCCAGCAGTAACCTTGGACTGGAAGGGGAGCAGTACTTC. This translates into CASSNLGLEGEQYF.

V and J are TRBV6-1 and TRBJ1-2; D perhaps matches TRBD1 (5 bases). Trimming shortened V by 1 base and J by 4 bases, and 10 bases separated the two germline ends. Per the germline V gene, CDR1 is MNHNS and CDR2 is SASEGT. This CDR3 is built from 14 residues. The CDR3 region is CASSEGGPSYGYTF. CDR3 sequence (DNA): TGTGCCAGCAGTGAAGGGGGCCCCTCCTATGGCTACACCTTC.

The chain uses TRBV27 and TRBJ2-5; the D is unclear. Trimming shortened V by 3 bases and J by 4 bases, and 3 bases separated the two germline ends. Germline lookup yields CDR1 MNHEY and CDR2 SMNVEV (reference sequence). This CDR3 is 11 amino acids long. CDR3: CASSFRETQYF. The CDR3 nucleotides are TGTGCCAGCAGTTTTCGAGAGACCCAGTACTTC.